The 3 T cell receptor beta chains given below trace back to one sample, sequenced in a study of tumour-infiltrating T cells in Burkitt lymphoma. Using immunoSEQ multiplex PCR, the repertoire was profiled, and TCRdb retains in-frame clones only, with some absent. This sample carries approximately 15,000 clones, 80% of them seen once, and the ten largest clones take around 2%. The sample comprised tumor tissue. These receptors were collected from a human donor with diffuse large B-cell lymphoma.

This clone was found a few times. The chain has TRBV2 and TRBJ1-4, with TRBD1 matching 11 bases. This CDR3 is built from 15 residues. J lost 7 bases, V lost 11 bases, and 12 bases had no gene match. Germline CDR1 is SNHLY and CDR2 is FYNNEI. Here the CDR3 DNA reads TGTGCCGCGGTCCGAACCGGGACAGGGGGTGAAAAACTGTTTTTT. This encodes CAAVRTGTGGEKLFF.

V is TRBV9 and J is TRBJ1-1, with unresolved D. This CDR3 spans 14 amino acids. The V end lost 4 bases, the J end lost 1 base, and 11 bases lay between the germline ends. Germline loops: CDR1 SGDLS, CDR2 YYNGEE. In DNA form, the CDR3 reads TGTGCCAGCAGCCTATTACCGGGGAACACTGAAGCTTTCTTT. Translating gives CASSLLPGNTEAFF.

This sequence joins TRBV5-6 and TRBJ2-7, with D maybe TRBD1 (5 bases). Germline V lookup: CDR1 SGHDT, CDR2 YYEEEE. V lost 3 bases to trimming and J lost 5 bases, with 12 bases between them. The CDR3 runs to 13 residues. The CDR3 spells CASSWAGPDEQYF. The CDR3, as DNA: TGTGCCAGCAGCTGGGCAGGGCCGGACGAGCAGTACTTC.